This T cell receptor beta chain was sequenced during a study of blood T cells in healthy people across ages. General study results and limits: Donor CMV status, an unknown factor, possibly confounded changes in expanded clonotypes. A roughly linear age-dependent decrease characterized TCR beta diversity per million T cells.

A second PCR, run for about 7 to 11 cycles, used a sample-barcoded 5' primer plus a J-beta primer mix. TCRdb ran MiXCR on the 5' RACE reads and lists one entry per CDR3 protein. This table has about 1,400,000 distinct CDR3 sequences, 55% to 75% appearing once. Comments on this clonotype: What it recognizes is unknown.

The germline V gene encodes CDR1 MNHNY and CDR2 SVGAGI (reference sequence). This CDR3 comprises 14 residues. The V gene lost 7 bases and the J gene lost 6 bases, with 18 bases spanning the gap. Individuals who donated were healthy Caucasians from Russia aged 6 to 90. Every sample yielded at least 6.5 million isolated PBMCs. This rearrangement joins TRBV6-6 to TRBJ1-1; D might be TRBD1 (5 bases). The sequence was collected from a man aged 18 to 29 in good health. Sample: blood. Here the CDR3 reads CASTGRGGWPEAFF. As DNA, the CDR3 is TGTGCCAGCACTGGCCGCGGGGGTTGGCCTGAAGCTTTCTTT.